Below are 11 T cell receptor beta chains sequenced from a single sample in a study of CD8 T cells in ankylosing spondylitis. MiXCR was run by TCRdb on the 5' RACE reads, yielding one entry per CDR3 protein. The data contain 85,000 to 100,000 distinct CDR3 sequences, about 9.1% of them seen just once; the ten biggest clones take up 4% to 5.5%. Source material: blood, either unsorted or a sorted T cell fraction (not recorded which). These receptors originate from a male donor with ankylosing spondylitis or in good health (not recorded which).

This clonotype was seen at least ten times. V gene TRBV28 combines with J gene TRBJ2-1; perhaps TRBD2 as D (6 bases). Germline V gives CDR1 MDHEN, CDR2 SYDVKM. This CDR3 has 13 residues. Trimming stripped 4 bases from V and 4 bases from J, with 8 bases between. CDR3 sequence reads: CASSSEGYNEQFF. For the CDR3, the DNA is TGTGCCAGCAGTTCGGAGGGGTACAATGAGCAGTTCTTC.

This clonotype was recorded many times. V gene TRBV6-1 combines with J gene TRBJ1-5, with 8 bases fitting TRBD1. Germline CDR1 is MNHNS and CDR2 is SASEGT. CDR3 length: 15 residues. The V and J ends lost 6 bases and 4 bases, in that order; junction bases with no gene match: 8. The CDR3 DNA is TGTGCCAGCAGGGGTGGACAGGGTCCAAATCAGCCCCAGCATTTT. This translates into CASRGGQGPNQPQHF.

This clonotype was picked up many times. The V and J genes are TRBV6-5 and TRBJ1-1; D not resolved. Germline V lookup: CDR1 MNHEY, CDR2 SVGAGI. V was clipped by 5 bases and J by 11 bases, with 12 bases between them. The CDR3 runs to 11 residues. This CDR3 is CASSNTRYAFF. The CDR3 nucleotides are TGTGCCAGCAGTAATACACGGTACGCTTTCTTT.

V gene TRBV12-3 or TRBV12-4 combines with J gene TRBJ1-3; maybe TRBD1 (5 bases). The CDR3 is 15 residues long. V lost 5 bases and J lost 2, with 13 bases in between. CDR3 DNA: TGTGCCAGCAGTCCCCTCTCGGGGGCTGGAAACACCATATATTTT. Translated: CASSPLSGAGNTIYF.

This clonotype was observed at least ten times. The rearrangement links TRBV5-1 to TRBJ2-1, with 9 bases fitting TRBD2. Looked up from germline, CDR1 is SGHRS and CDR2 is YFSETQ. The ends lost 0 bases at V and 4 bases at J; junction bases unmatched: 2. The CDR3 runs to 15 residues. The CDR3 here is CASSLVAGVYNEQFF. In DNA form, the CDR3 reads TGCGCCAGCAGCTTGGTAGCGGGGGTGTACAATGAGCAGTTCTTC.

This clonotype has only a few counts. This chain joins TRBV28 and TRBJ1-6; possibly TRBD1 for D (6 bases). Trimming stripped 10 bases from V and 0 bases from J, with 13 bases between. This CDR3 region has 15 residues. Germline V CDR1 and CDR2: MDHEN, SYDVKM. The CDR3 coding sequence is TGTGCCACCGACGGGGGCAGCTCCTATAATTCACCCCTCCACTTT. Translated: CATDGGSSYNSPLHF.

This clonotype has just a few counts. The CDR3 bases are TGTGCCAGCAGTGGCCAGGGAAAGGCAGATACGCAGTATTTT. It specifies CASSGQGKADTQYF. The chain couples TRBV2 to TRBJ2-3; the D gene is possibly TRBD1 (5 bases). V was clipped by 4 bases and J by 4 bases, with 12 bases between them. The V gene's germline CDR1 is SNHLY and CDR2 FYNNEI. CDR3 length equals 14 residues.

The V call is TRBV20-1, the J call TRBJ2-7; maybe TRBD2 (6 bases). Germline CDR1 and CDR2: DFQATT and SNEGSKA (reference sequence). The CDR3 covers 16 residues. Deletions cut 2 bases from V and 4 bases from J, with 21 bases between. The CDR3 sequence: CSARNRGWQGGYEQYF. CDR3 in DNA: TGCAGTGCTAGAAATCGTGGCTGGCAAGGAGGGTACGAGCAGTACTTC.

The chain carries TRBV5-1 and TRBJ2-2; 9 bases align to TRBD2. This CDR3 has 17 amino acids. Germline V lookup: CDR1 SGHRS, CDR2 YFSETQ. V gave up 0 bases and J gave up 6 bases; unmatched junction bases: 9. DNA of the CDR3: TGCGCCAGCAGCTTGGTGCTCCGCGGGGGGGCCGCCGGGGAGCTGTTTTTT. It specifies CASSLVLRGGAAGELFF. Filled out from reference TRBV5-1 and TRBJ2-2, the complete variable domain reads KAGVTQTPRYLIKTRGQQVTLSCSPISGHRSVSWYQQTPGQGLQFLFEYFSETQRNKGNFPGRFSGRQFSNSRSEMNVSTLELGDSALYLCASSLVLRGGAAGELFFGEGSRLTVL.

The chain combines TRBV10-3 with TRBJ1-1, with a possible D match to TRBD1 (5 bases). This CDR3 contains 15 residues. Trimming removed 2 bases at V and 3 bases at J, with 13 bases between. Germline CDR1 ENHRY, CDR2 SYGVKD. CDR3: CAISEGVGGDTEAFF. The CDR3 bases are TGTGCCATCAGTGAGGGGGTGGGGGGGGACACTGAAGCTTTCTTT.

Ten or more counts support this clonotype. This chain uses TRBV3-1 with TRBJ2-1; 8 nucleotides align to TRBD2. The CDR3 runs 13 residues. The V segment lost 6 bases and the J segment 7 bases; nucleotides outside the gene matches: 5. The germline V gene encodes CDR1 LGHDT and CDR2 YNNKEL (reference sequence). The CDR3 here is CASRVSGENEQFF. The CDR3 DNA reads TGTGCCAGCAGGGTTAGCGGGGAAAATGAGCAGTTCTTC.